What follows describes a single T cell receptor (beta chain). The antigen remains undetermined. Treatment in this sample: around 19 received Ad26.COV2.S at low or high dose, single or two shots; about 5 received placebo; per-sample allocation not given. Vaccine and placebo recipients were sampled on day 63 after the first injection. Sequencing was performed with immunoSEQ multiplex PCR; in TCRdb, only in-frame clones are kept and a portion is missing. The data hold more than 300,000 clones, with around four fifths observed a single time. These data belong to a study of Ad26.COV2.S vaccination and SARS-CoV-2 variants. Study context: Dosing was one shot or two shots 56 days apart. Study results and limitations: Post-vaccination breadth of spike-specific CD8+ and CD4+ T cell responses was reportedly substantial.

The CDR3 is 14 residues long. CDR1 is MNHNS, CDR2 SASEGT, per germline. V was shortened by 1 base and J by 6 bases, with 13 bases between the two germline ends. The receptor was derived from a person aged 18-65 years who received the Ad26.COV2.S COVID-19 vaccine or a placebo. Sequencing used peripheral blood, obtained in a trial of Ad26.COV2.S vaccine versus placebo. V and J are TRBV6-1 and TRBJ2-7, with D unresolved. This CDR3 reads CASSEVNRQFEQYF. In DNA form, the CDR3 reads TGTGCCAGCAGTGAAGTCAACAGACAATTCGAGCAGTACTTC.